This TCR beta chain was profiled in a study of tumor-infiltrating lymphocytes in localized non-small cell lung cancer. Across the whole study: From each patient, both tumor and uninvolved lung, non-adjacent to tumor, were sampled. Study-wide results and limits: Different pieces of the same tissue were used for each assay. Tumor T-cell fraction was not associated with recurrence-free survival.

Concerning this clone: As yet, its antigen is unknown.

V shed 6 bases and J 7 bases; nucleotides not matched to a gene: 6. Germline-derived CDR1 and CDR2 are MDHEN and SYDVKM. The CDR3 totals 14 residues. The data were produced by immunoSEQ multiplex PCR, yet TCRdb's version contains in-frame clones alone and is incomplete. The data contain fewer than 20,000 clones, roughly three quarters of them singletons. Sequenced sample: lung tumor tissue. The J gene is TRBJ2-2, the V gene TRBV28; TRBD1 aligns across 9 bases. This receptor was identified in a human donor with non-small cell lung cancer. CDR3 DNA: TGTGCCAGCAGCACAACAGGGGGCAGCGGGGAGCTGTTTTTT. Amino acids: CASSTTGGSGELFF. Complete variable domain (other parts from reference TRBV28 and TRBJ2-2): DVKVTQSSRYLVKRTGEKVFLECVQDMDHENMFWYRQDPGLGLRLIYFSYDVKMKEKGDIPEGYSVSREKKERFSLILESASTNQTSMYLCASSTTGGSGELFFGEGSRLTVL.